These 20 T cell receptor beta chains originate from one sample sequenced in a study of HIV-infected children after antiretroviral therapy interruption. RNA-based 3' RACE libraries used unique molecular identifiers. TCRdb recomputed calls from the 3' RACE reads with MiXCR, one row per CDR3 protein. Of 35,000 to 50,000 distinct CDR3 sequences listed, 5% to 8% are singletons. As to treatment: PENTA 11 planned treatment interruption arm or continuous ART arm. This specimen was CD45RA+ CD4+ T cells from PBMCs, pooled from several time points, taken from a donor given antiretroviral therapy, either interrupted or continuous. Subset indicated: naive CD4+ CD45RA+ CD45RO- T cells. Receptors originate from a pool of human donors with HIV.

At least ten counts were recorded for this clonotype. V and J are TRBV12-3 or TRBV12-4 and TRBJ2-1; no clear D. V lost 4 bases, J lost 7 bases, and 5 bases lay in between. There are 11 residues in the CDR3. The CDR3 protein is CASSYLNEQFF. The CDR3 nucleotides read TGTGCCAGCAGTTACTTGAATGAGCAGTTCTTC.

This clonotype has at least ten counts. The V gene is TRBV6-1, the J gene TRBJ2-1; no definite D call. Deletions cut 1 base from V and 4 bases from J, with 5 bases between. The CDR3 contains 13 residues. Per germline, CDR1 MNHNS and CDR2 SASEGT. Written as DNA, the CDR3 is TGTGCCAGCAGTGAAGAGGGATACAATGAGCAGTTCTTC. Protein: CASSEEGYNEQFF.

The J gene is TRBJ2-5, the V gene TRBV12-3 or TRBV12-4; TRBD2 is a possible D gene (5 bases). V lost 5 bases and J 1 base, leaving 8 bases between the germline ends. CDR3 length: 13 residues. The CDR3 bases are TGTGCCAGCAGTCCCGGGGTCCAAGAGACCCAGTACTTC. Its protein is CASSPGVQETQYF.

Many counts were recorded for this clonotype. The chain couples TRBV6-5 to TRBJ2-3; D might be TRBD1 or TRBD2, each matching 5 bases. Germline V gene data show CDR1 as MNHEY and CDR2 as SVGAGI. Trimming pared 8 bases from V and 0 bases from J, leaving 9 bases between. The CDR3 length is 13 residues. The CDR3: CASRDGSTDTQYF. The CDR3 DNA reads as TGTGCCAGCCGGGACGGAAGCACAGATACGCAGTATTTT.

This clonotype was counted ten times or more. This rearrangement joins TRBV12-3 or TRBV12-4 to TRBJ1-1, with D perhaps matching TRBD1 (5 bases). The V end lost 6 bases, the J end lost 4 bases, and 12 bases lay between the germline ends. The CDR3 runs 13 residues. DNA of the CDR3: TGTGCCAGCAGCCCTGTGGGGGGCACTGAAGCTTTCTTT. Translation gives CASSPVGGTEAFF.

This clonotype was observed at least ten times. The gene calls are TRBV18 and TRBJ2-5, with TRBD1 as a possible D gene (6 bases). This CDR3 region has 15 residues. Trimming pared 5 bases from V and 2 bases from J, leaving 15 bases between. Germline V gene sequence: CDR1 KGHSH, CDR2 LQKENI. The CDR3 DNA reads TGTGCCAGCTCATACAAAATGGACAGTCAAGAGACCCAGTACTTC. Translation gives CASSYKMDSQETQYF.

This clonotype was detected many times. This chain links TRBV2 with TRBJ1-2; D is unclear. The CDR3 is made up of 11 amino acids. Germline V gene sequence: CDR1 SNHLY, CDR2 FYNNEI. V was cut by 2 bases and J by 5 bases, with 3 bases left in between. The CDR3 here is CASSERYGYTF. For the CDR3, the DNA is TGTGCCAGCAGTGAACGTTATGGCTACACCTTC.

In its sample, this clonotype is medium-sized. V is TRBV19 and J is TRBJ1-2; TRBD1 might be the D (5 bases). Germline CDR1 LNHDA, CDR2 SQIVND (reference sequence). There are 14 residues in the CDR3. Trimming removed 6 bases from V and 4 bases from J, with 15 bases in between. The CDR3, as DNA: TGTGCCAGTAGCCGGGGGGACCGGATCTATGGCTACACCTTC. This translates into CASSRGDRIYGYTF.

The chain carries TRBV7-2 and TRBJ2-3; 15 nucleotides line up with TRBD2. The germline CDR1 and CDR2 sequences are SGHTA and FQGNSA. The ends lost 5 bases at V and 3 bases at J; junction bases unmatched: 12. This CDR3 is built from 19 residues. As DNA, the CDR3 is TGTGCCAGCAGCACGAGAACCGGGACTAGCGGGGGGACTACAGATACGCAGTATTTT. Translating gives CASSTRTGTSGGTTDTQYF.

Many counts were recorded for this clonotype. This sequence joins TRBV29-1 and TRBJ1-1, with D unresolved. Trimming took 2 bases from V and 2 from J, leaving 9 bases between them. This CDR3 has 13 residues. Germline V gene lookup returns CDR1 SQVTM and CDR2 ANQGSEA. DNA for the CDR3: TGCAGCGTTGAAATTCGCGTTAACACTGAAGCTTTCTTT. This translates into CSVEIRVNTEAFF. Together with reference TRBV29-1 and TRBJ1-1, the CDR3 gives the full variable domain: SAVISQKPSRDICQRGTSLTIQCQVDSQVTMMFWYRQQPGQSLTLIATANQGSEATYESGFVIDKFPISRPNLTFSTLTVSNMSPEDSSIYLCSVEIRVNTEAFFGQGTRLTVV.

This clonotype was found many times. The junction shows a germline mismatch at one end, possibly a read error. This chain uses TRBV28 with TRBJ1-1; no clear D gene. The V gene's germline CDR1 is MDHEN and CDR2 SYDVKM. This CDR3 region has 13 residues. This CDR3 is CASSPDRRGLQIF. The DNA for the CDR3 is TGTGCCAGCAGCCCCGATAGACGAGGATTGCAGATCTTT.

This clonotype appeared many times. The rearrangement links TRBV29-1 to TRBJ1-2, with 7 bases identical to TRBD1. This CDR3 comprises 12 residues. Trimming cost V 4 bases and J 8 bases; bases outside gene matches: 7. The germline CDR1 and CDR2 sequences are SQVTM and ANQGSEA. CDR3 sequence (DNA): TGCAGCGTTGGCACAGGGGTAGGGGGCTACACCTTC. This codes for CSVGTGVGGYTF.

By share of the sample, this clonotype is medium-sized (0.01 to 0.1%). The rearrangement links TRBV4-1 to TRBJ2-1; 7 bases are shared with TRBD2. With V trimmed by 1 base and J by 8 bases, 8 bases remained unmatched. Germline CDR1 reads MGHRA; CDR2 reads YSYEKL. CDR3 length: 15 residues. The CDR3 bases are TGCGCCAGCAGCCAAGGGATAGCGGGCCTTCATGAGCAGTTCTTC. It encodes CASSQGIAGLHEQFF.

V usage is TRBV20-1 and J usage is TRBJ2-3, with 7 bases identical to TRBD2. J lost 1 base, V lost 1 base, and 11 bases had no gene match. The CDR3 runs to 17 residues. Germline loops: CDR1 DFQATT, CDR2 SNEGSKA (reference sequence). The CDR3 DNA sequence: TGCAGTGCTAGAGTGGGGCGGAGCGGGGCCCGCACAGATACGCAGTATTTT. Amino acid sequence: CSARVGRSGARTDTQYF.

The sample holds many counts of this clonotype. V is TRBV9 and J is TRBJ1-6, with D perhaps matching TRBD1 (5 bases). The germline CDR1 and CDR2 sequences are SGDLS and YYNGEE. V lost 2 bases, J lost 7 bases, and 13 bases lay in between. This CDR3 is 15 amino acids long. Here the CDR3 reads CASSVEHRGNSPLHF. As DNA, the CDR3 is TGTGCCAGCAGCGTGGAACACCGGGGGAATTCACCCCTCCACTTT.

This clonotype came up many times. Compared with germline, one end of the junction differs, possibly owing to a read error. This chain connects TRBV12-3 or TRBV12-4 to TRBJ2-7; D is perhaps TRBD1 (6 bases). This CDR3 has 13 residues. The CDR3 here is CASSQQGADEQYF. The DNA of the CDR3 is TGTGCAAGCAGCCAACAGGGTGCAGATGAACAGTACTTC.

This clonotype appeared many times. The gene calls are TRBV2 and TRBJ1-1; no clear D. Germline loops: CDR1 SNHLY, CDR2 FYNNEI. The CDR3 has 12 residues. V lost 4 bases and J 7 bases, leaving 10 bases between the germline ends. CDR3 DNA: TGTGCCAGCAGTGTCTTCGGGGATGAAGCTTTCTTT. Protein: CASSVFGDEAFF.

This clonotype was picked up a small number of times. This chain uses TRBV15 with TRBJ2-7, with 8 bases identical to TRBD1. Trimming took 0 bases from V and 3 from J; bases not matched to a gene: 1. The CDR3 consists of 14 residues. The germline CDR1 and CDR2 sequences are LNHNV and YYDKDF (reference sequence). CDR3 region: CATSREGTGYEQYF. The CDR3 DNA is TGTGCCACCAGCAGAGAAGGGACAGGCTACGAGCAGTACTTC. The full variable domain, its missing parts supplied by reference TRBV15 and TRBJ2-7, is DAMVIQNPRYQVTQFGKPVTLSCSQTLNHNVMYWYQQKSSQAPKLLFHYYDKDFNNEADTPDNFQSRRPNTSFCFLDIRSPGLGDTAMYLCATSREGTGYEQYFGPGTRLTVT.

This clonotype was seen at least ten times. J is TRBJ2-7 and V is TRBV7-2, with a tentative D call TRBD1 (5 bases). The CDR3 consists of 14 residues. Trimming took off 11 bases at V and 0 bases at J, with 17 bases between the two ends. Germline lookup yields CDR1 SGHTA and CDR2 FQGNSA. CDR3 bases: TGTGCCGTGCTGGTAAGGGGCCCCTCCTACGAGCAGTACTTC. Encoded protein: CAVLVRGPSYEQYF.

This clonotype was counted at least ten times. CDR3 bases: TGCGCCAGCAGTCAATCTTGCCCGATCGCCCGGAAGACAGTTTTTAATGAAAAACTGTTTTTT. As protein: CASSQSCPIARKTVFNEKLFF. The chain employs TRBV23-1 and TRBJ1-4, with D possibly being TRBD1 (5 bases). TRBV23-1 is classed as an ORF, of uncertain function. Trimming took off 0 bases at V and 4 bases at J, with 27 bases between the two ends. The CDR3 sequence is 21 residues long.